This is a list of T cell receptor beta chains from one sample in a study of cytomegalovirus exposure and HLA in healthy donors. Sequenced by immunoSEQ multiplex PCR; TCRdb stores in-frame clones only, minus some. Here the sample spans some 120,000 clones, 15% being singletons. The specimen sequenced was PBMCs. These receptors all stem from a woman aged 18-29 years in good health and CMV-seronegative. CDR3s include the opening cysteine and the closing phenylalanine or tryptophan. The order of the fields is V gene, J gene, clone size, D gene, CDR3 protein, CDR3 DNA. D genes are given only for firm matches. Clone sizes are given selectively: once, few, many, or a class where the clone is expanded.

>TRBV27|TRBJ1-1|.|.
CASSLFPSGAYTEAFF
TGTGCCAGCAGTTTATTCCCCAGTGGAGCGTACACTGAAGCTTTCTTT
>TRBV5-1|TRBJ2-3|.|TRBD1
CASSFDGTGTDTQYF
TGCGCCAGCAGCTTCGACGGGACAGGCACAGATACGCAGTATTTT
>TRBV19|TRBJ1-5|.|TRBD1
CASSIGQGGSNQPQHF
TGTGCCAGTAGTATCGGACAGGGGGGTAGCAATCAGCCCCAGCATTTT
>TRBV6-1|TRBJ1-3|few|TRBD1
CASRPRDREKVTIYF
TGTGCCAGCAGGCCCAGGGACAGGGAAAAGGTCACCATATATTTT
>TRBV27|TRBJ2-7|.|.
CASSRRWPINYEQYF
TGTGCCAGCAGCCGCCGCTGGCCGATCAACTACGAGCAGTACTTC
>TRBV14|TRBJ1-5|few|.
CASSTAGNQPQHF
TGTGCCAGCAGCACCGCAGGGAATCAGCCCCAGCATTTT
>TRBV28|TRBJ2-1|.|.
CASSLAGGRNEQFF
TGTGCCAGCAGTTTAGCCGGGGGGCGCAATGAGCAGTTCTTC
>TRBV5-1|TRBJ2-3|.|TRBD2
CASSWGSGLDTQYF
TGCGCCAGCAGTTGGGGTAGCGGGTTAGATACGCAGTATTTT
>TRBV30|TRBJ2-5|few|.
CACTGRETQYF
TGTGCCTGCACAGGAAGGGAGACCCAGTACTTC
>TRBV5-5|TRBJ2-7|few|TRBD2
CASSFVGRDRFSYEQYF
TGTGCCAGCAGCTTTGTCGGGAGGGACCGCTTCTCCTACGAGCAGTACTTC
>TRBV5-4|TRBJ2-1|.|TRBD2
CASSSPSGTSAHNEQFF
TGTGCCAGCAGCTCGCCCTCGGGAACTAGCGCCCACAATGAGCAGTTCTTC
>TRBV14|TRBJ2-3|.|TRBD1
CASSQGQGAYTDTQYF
TGTGCCAGCAGCCAAGGGCAGGGGGCCTACACAGATACGCAGTATTTT
>TRBV10-3|TRBJ1-1|.|.
CAISSNTEAFF
TGTGCCATCAGCTCGAACACTGAAGCTTTCTTT
>TRBV6-6|TRBJ1-2|.|.
CAAQGVYGYTF
TGTGCCGCTCAGGGTGTCTATGGCTACACCTTC
>TRBV5-1|TRBJ2-1|.|TRBD2
CASSYTSGGAEQFF
TGCGCCAGCAGCTACACTAGCGGGGGCGCGGAGCAGTTCTTC
>TRBV5-4|TRBJ2-5|few|TRBD2
CASSLAGGLAAAGQYF
TGTGCCAGCAGCTTGGCCGGAGGACTAGCGGCGGCCGGGCAGTACTTC
>TRBV30|TRBJ2-2|few|TRBD1
CAWSHGTGGAGELFF
TGTGCCTGGAGTCACGGGACAGGGGGGGCCGGGGAGCTGTTTTTT
>TRBV7-8|TRBJ2-3|.|.
CASSLSDSTDTQYF
TGTGCCAGCAGCCTCTCGGACTCGACAGATACGCAGTATTTT
>TRBV29-1|TRBJ2-1|.|TRBD1
CSADRGEQFF
TGCAGCGCCGACAGGGGTGAGCAGTTCTTC
>TRBV6-8|TRBJ1-5|few|.
CASRSDSHQPQHF
TGTGCCAGCAGGTCTGACAGTCATCAGCCCCAGCATTTT
>TRBV2|TRBJ2-5|few|.
CASSGSDQETQYF
TGTGCCAGCAGTGGGTCAGACCAAGAGACCCAGTACTTC
>TRBV14|TRBJ2-5|.|TRBD1
CASSNRDRGQETQYF
TGTGCCAGCAGTAACCGGGACAGGGGGCAAGAGACCCAGTACTTC
>TRBV27|TRBJ1-5|.|.
CASSDFHTHQPQHF
TGTGCCAGCAGCGACTTCCACACGCATCAGCCCCAGCATTTT
>TRBV7-2|TRBJ2-2|.|.
CASSPHIGQGNVGELFF
TGTGCCAGCAGCCCGCACATCGGGCAGGGTAACGTCGGGGAGCTGTTTTTT
>TRBV29-1|TRBJ2-7|few|.
CSVRTGNEQYF
TGCAGCGTCCGGACGGGGAACGAGCAGTACTTC
>TRBV5-6|TRBJ2-2|few|.
CASSFLRVVNTGELFF
TGTGCCAGCAGCTTTCTCCGGGTCGTGAACACCGGGGAGCTGTTTTTT